The next 22 T cell receptor beta chains were all read from a single sample in a study of T-cell reconstitution after alpha-beta-depleted transplantation in children. Unique molecular identifiers were used to barcode this TCRbeta library. TCRdb ran MiXCR on the PCR reads and lists one entry per CDR3 protein. The table shows about 980,000 distinct CDR3 sequences, with about 26% occurring only once. The specimen comprised PBMCs, mostly from graft donor cells, sampled 360 days after TCRalphabeta/CD19-depleted stem cell transplant. These TCRs come from a boy younger than two who had a stem cell transplant for SCID, so the T cells may come from the graft donor.

This clonotype occurred a few times. The chain combines TRBV5-1 with TRBJ2-2; D is ambiguous. The germline V gene encodes CDR1 SGHRS and CDR2 YFSETQ. The V gene lost 1 base and the J gene lost 2 bases, with 24 bases spanning the gap. This CDR3 is built from 20 residues. The CDR3 DNA reads TGCGCCAGCAGCTTGCTAAACCGTAACCACCACCCGGTAAACACCGGGGAGCTGTTTTTT. The encoded protein is CASSLLNRNHHPVNTGELFF.

This chain connects TRBV29-1 to TRBJ1-2, with 8 bases aligning to TRBD1. From germline, CDR1 is SQVTM and CDR2 ANQGSEA. The junction had 6 bases not matched to a gene; V was cut back by 4 bases and J by 8 bases. The CDR3 spans 12 residues. The CDR3 DNA follows: TGCAGCGTTGGGACAGGGAGAGACGGCTACACCTTC. This gives the protein CSVGTGRDGYTF.

The V gene is TRBV5-5, the J gene TRBJ2-7; the D gene could be TRBD1 or TRBD2 (5 bases each). From germline, CDR1 is SGHKS and CDR2 YYEKEE (reference sequence). The CDR3 covers 16 residues. The V and J ends lost 4 bases and 4 bases respectively, with 21 bases between them. The CDR3 DNA is TGTGCCAGCAGCCCGACGACGGGTAGGGGCGGGTACGAGCAGTACTTC. Protein sequence: CASSPTTGRGGYEQYF.

The table lists this clonotype with many counts. V gene TRBV9 combines with J gene TRBJ2-1; 11 nucleotides match TRBD2. The CDR3 is made up of 15 amino acids. Germline V gives CDR1 SGDLS, CDR2 YYNGEE. V shed 4 bases, J shed 3 bases, and the junction held 3 bases outside the gene matches. CDR3 in DNA: TGTGCCAGCAGCCCTAGCGGGGGGTTCTACAATGAGCAGTTCTTC. Its protein product is CASSPSGGFYNEQFF. The whole variable domain, filled in from reference TRBV9 and TRBJ2-1, reads DSGVTQTPKHLITATGQRVTLRCSPRSGDLSVYWYQQSLDQGLQFLIQYYNGEERAKGNILERFSAQQFPDLHSELNLSSLELGDSALYFCASSPSGGFYNEQFFGPGTRLTVL.

The sample holds a few counts of this clonotype. This chain joins TRBV10-2 and TRBJ2-1, with 8 bases fitting TRBD2. The ends lost 8 bases at V and 2 bases at J; junction bases unmatched: 8. CDR3 length: 15 residues. Germline assignment: CDR1 WSHSY and CDR2 SAAADI. CDR3 DNA sequence: TGCGCCAGCGAGGAAAGCGGGGGTCCCTACAATGAGCAGTTCTTC. It specifies CASEESGGPYNEQFF.

This clonotype was observed many times. The rearrangement links TRBV20-1 to TRBJ2-1, with D possibly matching TRBD2 (5 bases). The CDR3 totals 13 residues. Germline CDR1 is DFQATT and CDR2 is SNEGSKA (reference sequence). With 5 bases removed from V and 14 bases from J, the gap between germline ends came to 22 bases. In DNA form, the CDR3 reads TGCAGTGCTGGCTATTTTCAAGGTGGGAGAAAGTTCTTC. This encodes CSAGYFQGGRKFF.

This rearrangement joins TRBV4-3 to TRBJ2-1; no clear D. Germline V lookup: CDR1 LGHNA, CDR2 YSLEER. The V gene lost 0 bases and the J gene lost 10 bases, with 10 bases spanning the gap. This CDR3 has 13 amino acids. The CDR3 is CASSQDVAYEQFF. The CDR3 bases are TGCGCCAGCAGCCAAGATGTGGCGTACGAGCAGTTCTTC.

This clonotype has only a few counts. V usage is TRBV4-1 and J usage is TRBJ2-7; a weak D match, TRBD1 (5 bases). Trimming stripped 1 base from V and 6 bases from J, with 13 bases between. The germline gives CDR1 MGHRA, CDR2 YSYEKL. The CDR3 spans 14 residues. CDR3 loop: CASSQVGQGREQYF. For the CDR3, the DNA is TGCGCCAGCAGCCAAGTTGGTCAGGGTCGCGAGCAGTACTTC.

This chain connects TRBV20-1 to TRBJ2-1; a possible D gene is TRBD1 (7 bases). Per the germline V gene, CDR1 is DFQATT and CDR2 is SNEGSKA (reference sequence). V was cut by 1 base and J by 1 base, with 11 bases left in between. The CDR3 has 15 residues. The CDR3: CSARGGTASYNEQFF. DNA for the CDR3: TGCAGTGCTAGAGGCGGGACAGCATCCTACAATGAGCAGTTCTTC.

The V and J genes are TRBV5-1 and TRBJ2-7; no clear D. CDR3 length equals 14 residues. CDR1 is SGHRS and CDR2 is YFSETQ in the germline V gene. V lost 0 bases and J 3 bases, leaving 10 bases between the germline ends. The CDR3 region is CASSLVLGNYEQYF. The CDR3 nucleotides read TGCGCCAGCAGCTTGGTTTTGGGGAACTACGAGCAGTACTTC.

In its sample, this clonotype was seen many times. This chain uses TRBV25-1 with TRBJ2-5; D unclear. The ends were cut back, 2 bases at V and 5 bases at J, with 0 bases in the middle. This CDR3 has 10 amino acids. Looked up from germline, CDR1 is MGHDK and CDR2 is SYGVNS. The CDR3 sequence: CASSEETQYF. The CDR3 coding sequence is TGTGCCAGCAGTGAAGAGACCCAGTACTTC.

This clonotype was found a few times. This chain uses TRBV3-1 with TRBJ2-7; D is ambiguous. Germline CDR1 reads LGHDT; CDR2 reads YNNKEL (reference sequence). The V end lost 4 bases, the J end lost 7 bases, and 11 bases lay between the germline ends. CDR3 size: 12 residues. The CDR3 is CASSLRTREQYF. The CDR3 bases are TGTGCCAGCAGCCTGAGGACGAGGGAGCAGTACTTC.

This clonotype showed up many times. The DNA for the CDR3 is TGCAGTGCTAGCCCCGTCTTACCAACATACGAGCAGTACTTC. This gives the protein CSASPVLPTYEQYF. The genes are TRBV20-1 and TRBJ2-7; no clear D gene. The germline V gene encodes CDR1 DFQATT and CDR2 SNEGSKA (reference sequence). The CDR3 loop spans 14 amino acids. V lost 3 bases to trimming and J lost 4 bases, with 16 bases between them.

This clonotype was seen only a few times. CDR3 bases: TGTGCCAGCAGCTTCCAGCAGGGTTCCGGGGAGCTGTTTTTT. The encoded protein is CASSFQQGSGELFF. The chain combines TRBV9 with TRBJ2-2; TRBD1 is a possible D gene (5 bases). This CDR3 comprises 14 residues. CDR1 and CDR2 from the germline V gene are SGDLS and YYNGEE. V lost 4 bases and J lost 6, with 13 bases in between.

V and J are TRBV12-3 or TRBV12-4 and TRBJ2-7; perhaps TRBD2 as D (6 bases). The CDR3 is made up of 15 amino acids. V lost 11 bases and J 1 base, leaving 21 bases between the germline ends. CDR3 coding DNA: TGTGCCCACTCCACGGGGGTGCATCCATCCTACGAGCAGTACTTC. It translates to CAHSTGVHPSYEQYF.

This chain connects TRBV5-1 to TRBJ1-1; a possible D gene is TRBD1 (6 bases). With 4 bases removed from V and 1 base from J, the gap between germline ends came to 20 bases. Germline V CDR1 and CDR2: SGHRS, YFSETQ. This CDR3 is built from 17 residues. The CDR3 loop is CASSRLGGLGPNTEAFF. In nucleotides, the CDR3 is TGCGCCAGCAGCCGATTAGGGGGATTGGGACCGAACACTGAAGCTTTCTTT. The variable domain in full, with the rest retrieved from reference TRBV5-1 and TRBJ1-1, is KAGVTQTPRYLIKTRGQQVTLSCSPISGHRSVSWYQQTPGQGLQFLFEYFSETQRNKGNFPGRFSGRQFSNSRSEMNVSTLELGDSALYLCASSRLGGLGPNTEAFFGQGTRLTVV.

This clonotype was observed a handful of times. V is TRBV20-1 and J is TRBJ1-2; D not certain. The CDR3 covers 15 residues. Per the germline V gene, CDR1 is DFQATT and CDR2 is SNEGSKA (reference sequence). Trimming left V 0 bases short and J 3 bases short, with 14 bases between. The CDR3 region is CSARDAEGFDYGYTF. The CDR3, as DNA: TGCAGTGCTAGAGATGCAGAGGGATTCGACTATGGCTACACCTTC.

The CDR3, as DNA: TGCGCCAGCAGCCAACAGGGGGCCGCCTACGAGCAGTACTTC. This gives the protein CASSQQGAAYEQYF. V and J are TRBV4-1 and TRBJ2-7; 8 positions agree with TRBD1. Trimming at V came to 2 bases and at J to 2 bases, leaving 2 bases not matched to a gene. Germline-derived CDR1 and CDR2 are MGHRA and YSYEKL. The CDR3 consists of 14 residues.

The table lists this clonotype with a few counts. The chain links TRBV5-5 to TRBJ2-7, with 8 bases identical to TRBD1. V was pared by 6 bases and J by 4 bases, with 6 bases of the junction left unmatched. The CDR3 consists of 13 residues. Per the germline V gene, CDR1 is SGHKS and CDR2 is YYEKEE (reference sequence). The CDR3 DNA is TGTGCCAGCATATCACAGGGGGGTTACGAGCAGTACTTC. Translation: CASISQGGYEQYF.

The chain has TRBV4-3 and TRBJ2-1, with 7 bases lining up with TRBD2. V was pared by 3 bases and J by 4 bases, with 6 bases of the junction left unmatched. Looked up from germline, CDR1 is LGHNA and CDR2 is YSLEER. CDR3 length: 15 amino acids. CDR3 residues: CASSHRLAPYNEQFF. The CDR3 DNA is TGCGCCAGCAGCCACCGACTAGCCCCATACAATGAGCAGTTCTTC.

A few counts support this clonotype. V is TRBV5-1 and J is TRBJ2-1; possibly TRBD2 for D (7 bases). CDR1 is SGHRS, CDR2 YFSETQ, per germline. The V gene lost 0 bases and the J gene lost 1 base, with 11 bases spanning the gap. The CDR3 totals 16 residues. This chain's CDR3 is CASSLGAGASYNEQFF. The CDR3 DNA sequence: TGCGCCAGCAGCTTGGGGGCGGGGGCGTCCTACAATGAGCAGTTCTTC. The entire variable domain, with the rest obtained from reference TRBV5-1 and TRBJ2-1, is as follows: KAGVTQTPRYLIKTRGQQVTLSCSPISGHRSVSWYQQTPGQGLQFLFEYFSETQRNKGNFPGRFSGRQFSNSRSEMNVSTLELGDSALYLCASSLGAGASYNEQFFGPGTRLTVL.

This clonotype was seen at least ten times. V usage is TRBV6-5 and J usage is TRBJ2-5; tentatively, D is TRBD2 (6 bases). This CDR3 comprises 16 residues. Germline V gene lookup returns CDR1 MNHEY and CDR2 SVGAGI. V was clipped by 0 bases and J by 5 bases, with 16 bases between them. The CDR3 sequence is CASSYSGTPWGETQYF. Written as DNA, the CDR3 is TGTGCCAGCAGTTACTCCGGGACTCCATGGGGGGAGACCCAGTACTTC.